The entry that follows covers one T cell receptor beta chain sequence. Antigen specificity is unknown. Profiled with immunoSEQ multiplex PCR; TCRdb holds only in-frame clones, not every one. The sample has under 150,000 clones; 70% to 90% are singletons. The entry originates in a study of T cells in localized non-small cell lung cancer. Study-wide findings and caveats: There was higher T cell clonality in uninvolved adjacent lung than in tumor, and it was highest there.

The V and J ends lost 5 bases and 0 bases respectively, with 13 bases between them. Germline CDR1 is SGHAT and CDR2 is FQNNGV. The CDR3 is 15 amino acids. This chain links TRBV11-2 with TRBJ1-1, with a tentative D call TRBD1 (6 bases). The receptor's source is an older female donor with stage I lung adenocarcinoma. The material sequenced was peripheral blood, taken before any cancer treatment. Written as DNA, the CDR3 is TGTGCCAGCAGCCGTTGGGACACTTTGAACACTGAAGCTTTCTTT. This sequence encodes CASSRWDTLNTEAFF.